The 31 T cell receptor beta chains listed next were all sequenced from one sample in a study of blood T cell repertoires in COVID-19. Sequenced by immunoSEQ multiplex PCR; TCRdb stores in-frame clones only, minus some. Seen here are about 250,000 clones, more than 75% observed once, and the top ten hold roughly 5.2%. The sequencing input was peripheral blood. The receptors derive from a woman older than 75 with COVID-19, enrolled during active disease.

This rearrangement joins TRBV5-1 to TRBJ1-4; 9 bases match TRBD1. Germline lookup yields CDR1 SGHRS and CDR2 YFSETQ. V lost 4 bases and J lost 7; bases outside the gene matches: 2. The CDR3 sequence is 13 residues long. This chain's CDR3 is CASSPGQGEKLFF. The CDR3 DNA sequence: TGCGCCAGCAGCCCGGGACAGGGTGAAAAACTGTTTTTT.

About this clone: Additional DNA sequences in this sample encode the identical CDR3. The rearrangement uses TRBV6-2 or TRBV6-3 and TRBJ2-2; 12 bases match TRBD2. Germline loops: CDR1 MNHEY, CDR2 SVGEGT. The CDR3 loop spans 19 amino acids. With 2 bases clipped from V and 1 base from J, the junction kept 8 bases outside the gene matches. CDR3 residues: CASSYTLLAGGRNTGELFF. Here the CDR3 DNA reads TGTGCCAGCAGTTACACTTTACTAGCGGGGGGTCGGAACACCGGGGAGCTGTTTTTT.

V gene TRBV5-1 combines with J gene TRBJ2-1; D not certain. CDR3 length: 14 residues. The germline V and J ends were trimmed by 5 bases and 3 bases, with 12 bases remaining between them. The V gene's germline CDR1 is SGHRS and CDR2 YFSETQ. The CDR3 DNA is TGCGCCAGCAGTGAGCTCCTCATCTACAATGAGCAGTTCTTC. Translating it yields CASSELLIYNEQFF. The full variable domain, rest sourced from reference TRBV5-1 and TRBJ2-1, is KAGVTQTPRYLIKTRGQQVTLSCSPISGHRSVSWYQQTPGQGLQFLFEYFSETQRNKGNFPGRFSGRQFSNSRSEMNVSTLELGDSALYLCASSELLIYNEQFFGPGTRLTVL.

This clone was found a few times. The rearrangement links TRBV19 to TRBJ1-2; 7 positions agree with TRBD1. Germline V lookup: CDR1 LNHDA, CDR2 SQIVND (reference sequence). V trimming: 6 bases; J trimming: 4 bases; junction bases outside the gene matches: 8. The CDR3 loop spans 14 amino acids. The CDR3 sequence is CASSQQGQSYGYTF. CDR3 coding DNA: TGTGCCAGTAGCCAACAGGGGCAAAGCTATGGCTACACCTTC.

A single count supports this clone. The chain employs TRBV5-1 and TRBJ2-7; D is unresolved. Germline CDR1 SGHRS, CDR2 YFSETQ. This CDR3 has 14 amino acids. The V and J ends lost 4 bases and 5 bases respectively, with 16 bases between them. CDR3 protein: CASSPGQNKNEQYF. CDR3 in DNA: TGCGCCAGCAGCCCGGGTCAAAATAAAAACGAGCAGTACTTC.

The chain carries TRBV18 and TRBJ1-2; 8 positions agree with TRBD1. The J segment lost 4 bases and the V segment lost 0 bases, leaving 7 bases of the junction unmatched. This CDR3 spans 16 amino acids. Germline V gene lookup returns CDR1 KGHSH and CDR2 LQKENI. The CDR3 reads CASSPPGQAARYGYTF. The CDR3 DNA reads as TGTGCCAGCTCACCACCGGGACAGGCCGCTCGCTATGGCTACACCTTC. The full variable domain, completed using reference TRBV18 and TRBJ1-2, is NAGVMQNPRHLVRRRGQEARLRCSPMKGHSHVYWYRQLPEEGLKFMVYLQKENIIDESGMPKERFSAEFPKEGPSILRIQQVVRGDSAAYFCASSPPGQAARYGYTFGSGTRLTVV.

The J gene is TRBJ1-1, the V gene TRBV29-1; 9 bases match TRBD1. Looked up from germline, CDR1 is SQVTM and CDR2 is ANQGSEA. The trim removed 6 bases at V and 4 bases at J, leaving 6 bases unmatched. The CDR3 runs 13 residues. CDR3 amino acids: CSVGTGKGTEAFF. The DNA for the CDR3 is TGCAGCGTAGGGACAGGGAAGGGCACTGAAGCTTTCTTT.

The rearrangement links TRBV30 to TRBJ2-5; tentative D call: TRBD2 (5 bases). Trimming stripped 2 bases from V and 1 base from J, with 14 bases between. CDR1 GTSNPN and CDR2 SVGIG come from the germline V gene (reference sequence). The CDR3 runs to 15 residues. The DNA of the CDR3 is TGTGCCTGGAGTTGGGAGCGTGGCCGCCAAGAGACCCAGTACTTC. Its translation: CAWSWERGRQETQYF.

This clone has only a few counts. The chain joins TRBV7-8 to TRBJ1-5; D perhaps matches TRBD1 (5 bases). The CDR3 is 16 residues long. The V gene lost 5 bases and the J gene lost 0 bases, with 14 bases spanning the gap. Germline CDR1 reads SGHVS; CDR2 reads FQNEAQ. The CDR3 loop reads CASSPQTGDSNQPQHF. In DNA, the CDR3 is TGTGCCAGCAGCCCCCAAACAGGCGATAGCAATCAGCCCCAGCATTTT.

The chain combines TRBV5-4 with TRBJ1-1; possible D gene TRBD1, 5 bases. The CDR3 runs to 15 residues. Trimming shortened V by 4 bases and J by 11 bases, and 24 bases separated the two germline ends. From germline, CDR1 is SGHNT and CDR2 YYREEE (reference sequence). The CDR3 coding sequence is TGTGCCAGCAGCCCAAAGAGGACATACACTGAAGAGGCTTTCTTT. Amino acid sequence: CASSPKRTYTEEAFF.

The chain combines TRBV3-1 (or the pseudogene TRBV3-2) with TRBJ1-2, with TRBD1 as a possible D gene (6 bases). Between the trimmed V and J ends, which lost 8 bases and 3 bases, there was a span of 16 bases. The CDR3 consists of 14 residues. CDR1 and CDR2 from the germline V gene are LGHDT and YNNKEL (reference sequence). CDR3 nucleotides: TGTGCCAGCTCAACGGGGGGGGGCGACTATGGCTACACCTTC. Translation gives CASSTGGGDYGYTF.

The genes are TRBV5-8 and TRBJ1-5; no definite D call. The germline V and J ends were trimmed by 0 bases and 7 bases, with 11 bases remaining between them. The CDR3 covers 14 residues. The germline V gene encodes CDR1 SGHTS and CDR2 YDEGEE. CDR3 residues: CASSLDGGGQPQHF. The CDR3 DNA reads as TGTGCCAGCAGCTTGGACGGTGGAGGACAGCCCCAGCATTTT.

This clone was counted only a few times. The chain recombines TRBV29-1 with TRBJ1-1; TRBD1 matches 7 bases. The CDR3 sequence is 13 residues long. J was trimmed by 1 base and V by 7 bases; bases with no gene match: 6. Germline values: CDR1 SQVTM, CDR2 ANQGSEA. As DNA, the CDR3 is TGCAGCGCCCACAGGGGACAGAACACTGAAGCTTTCTTT. This encodes CSAHRGQNTEAFF.

A note on this clone: The identical CDR3 is also encoded by other nucleotide sequences in the sample. The J gene is TRBJ2-1, the V gene TRBV5-1, with 7 bases lining up with TRBD2. Germline values: CDR1 SGHRS, CDR2 YFSETQ. Germline trimming cut 0 bases from V and 0 bases from J; bases unmatched to any gene: 3. The length of the CDR3 is 16 residues. The CDR3 is CASSLVGGSSYNEQFF. In nucleotides, the CDR3 is TGCGCCAGCAGCTTGGTGGGGGGGAGCTCCTACAATGAGCAGTTCTTC.

V usage is TRBV6-2 or TRBV6-3 and J usage is TRBJ2-1; perhaps TRBD2 as D (6 bases). This CDR3 comprises 15 residues. The germline V gene has CDR1 MNHEY and CDR2 SVGEGT. The V end was cut by 6 bases, the J end by 0 bases, with 12 bases between. The CDR3 bases are TGTGCCAGCAGCGACGGGAGCCCCTCCTACAATGAGCAGTTCTTC. Translated, it gives CASSDGSPSYNEQFF.

The chain joins TRBV5-1 to TRBJ2-1, with 10 bases fitting TRBD1. With V trimmed by 4 bases and J by 6 bases, 22 bases remained unmatched. Germline CDR1 is SGHRS and CDR2 is YFSETQ. The CDR3 has 20 residues. CDR3 in DNA: TGCGCCAGCAGCGAGACAGGGGGCGTGGGCGGTTCGGGCTCTCTCAATGAGCAGTTCTTC. This sequence encodes CASSETGGVGGSGSLNEQFF. Combining the CDR3 with reference TRBV5-1 and TRBJ2-1 gives the whole variable domain KAGVTQTPRYLIKTRGQQVTLSCSPISGHRSVSWYQQTPGQGLQFLFEYFSETQRNKGNFPGRFSGRQFSNSRSEMNVSTLELGDSALYLCASSETGGVGGSGSLNEQFFGPGTRLTVL.

V is TRBV30 and J is TRBJ1-3; D call uncertain. V lost 5 bases to trimming and J lost 4 bases, with 9 bases between them. The CDR3 is made up of 12 amino acids. Looked up from germline, CDR1 is GTSNPN and CDR2 is SVGIG (reference sequence). Written as DNA, the CDR3 is TGTGCCTGGTCTGGCCCGGGAAACACCATATATTTT. This gives the protein CAWSGPGNTIYF.

V is TRBV7-3 and J is TRBJ2-1, with 10 bases lining up with TRBD2. The CDR3 sequence is 15 residues long. Trimming removed 5 bases from V and 12 bases from J; junction bases left unmatched: 13. Per germline, CDR1 SGHTA and CDR2 FQGTGA. The CDR3 is CASSLAGAAIGGQFF. In DNA, the CDR3 is TGTGCCAGCAGCCTAGCGGGGGCCGCGATAGGAGGGCAGTTCTTC. Based on the CDR3 plus reference TRBV7-3 and TRBJ2-1, the full variable domain is GAGVSQTPSNKVTEKGKYVELRCDPISGHTALYWYRQSLGQGPEFLIYFQGTGAADDSGLPNDRFFAVRPEGSVSTLKIQRTERGDSAVYLCASSLAGAAIGGQFFGPGTRLTVL.

The CDR3 spells CASSEQKNYGYTF. The CDR3 bases are TGTGCCAGCAGTGAACAGAAAAACTATGGCTACACCTTC. J is TRBJ1-2 and V is TRBV6-1; D unclear. Germline CDR1 is MNHNS and CDR2 is SASEGT. V shed 2 bases and J shed 2 bases, with 6 bases lying between them. The CDR3 length is 13 residues.

The chain recombines TRBV5-1 with TRBJ1-4, with D uncertain. V dropped 0 bases and J dropped 8 bases, with 11 bases sitting between them. Germline lookup yields CDR1 SGHRS and CDR2 YFSETQ. The CDR3 consists of 14 residues. The CDR3 sequence is CASSLGNTEEKLFF. The CDR3 coding sequence is TGCGCCAGCAGCTTGGGCAATACCGAGGAAAAACTGTTTTTT.

CDR3 sequence: CASSPRASGALRETQYF. CDR3 coding DNA: TGTGCCAGCAGTCCGAGGGCTAGCGGGGCCCTTCGGGAGACCCAGTACTTC. This chain links TRBV28 with TRBJ2-5, with 9 bases that match TRBD2. V lost 5 bases, J lost 5 bases, and 15 bases stayed unmatched. This CDR3 region has 17 residues. Germline CDR1 is MDHEN and CDR2 is SYDVKM.

The chain is built from TRBV9 and TRBJ1-2; tentatively, D is TRBD1 (5 bases). V lost 0 bases, J lost 3 bases, and 15 bases lay in between. The germline gives CDR1 SGDLS, CDR2 YYNGEE. The CDR3 contains 16 residues. The CDR3 DNA reads TGTGCCAGCAGCGTAGACCCAGGGAGGATCGACTATGGCTACACCTTC. It translates to CASSVDPGRIDYGYTF.

V is TRBV7-9 and J is TRBJ1-1; tentative D call: TRBD1 (6 bases). The germline V and J ends were trimmed by 0 bases and 10 bases, with 9 bases remaining between them. Germline-derived CDR1 and CDR2 are SEHNR and FQNEAQ (reference sequence). The CDR3 loop spans 12 amino acids. The CDR3 loop reads CASSLAQGAAFF. CDR3 bases: TGTGCCAGCAGCTTAGCACAGGGAGCAGCTTTCTTT.

The chain carries TRBV5-4 and TRBJ2-7, with a tentative D call TRBD2 (6 bases). The CDR3 is 16 residues long. Trimming took 0 bases from V and 3 from J, leaving 16 bases between them. The germline CDR1 and CDR2 sequences are SGHNT and YYREEE (reference sequence). The CDR3 reads CASSLGLPGSGYEQYV. The CDR3 DNA reads as TGTGCCAGCAGCTTGGGCCTACCCGGGAGCGGCTACGAGCAGTACGTC.

The chain combines TRBV7-8 with TRBJ2-2, with a weak D call TRBD2 (5 bases). Looked up from germline, CDR1 is SGHVS and CDR2 is FQNEAQ. There are 15 residues in the CDR3. The V end was cut by 1 base, the J end by 4 bases, with 10 bases between. The CDR3 loop reads CASSLDERITGELFF. The CDR3 DNA reads TGTGCCAGCAGCTTAGACGAGCGGATCACCGGGGAGCTGTTTTTT.

V usage is TRBV30 and J usage is TRBJ2-3; 13 positions agree with TRBD2. Germline V CDR1 and CDR2: GTSNPN, SVGIG (reference sequence). The CDR3 covers 13 residues. With V trimmed by 4 bases and J by 10 bases, 5 bases remained unmatched. CDR3 amino acids: CAWTGLAGSSQYF. The CDR3 nucleotides read TGTGCCTGGACGGGACTAGCGGGGAGTTCGCAGTATTTT.

This chain joins TRBV18 and TRBJ2-3; D unresolved. V lost 3 bases and J lost 1, with 8 bases in between. Germline assignment: CDR1 KGHSH and CDR2 LQKENI. This CDR3 is 14 amino acids long. The CDR3 nucleotides read TGTGCCAGCTCACCGTCTCTCGGCACAGATACGCAGTATTTT. Its protein product is CASSPSLGTDTQYF. Supplemented by reference TRBV18 and TRBJ2-3, the full variable domain reads NAGVMQNPRHLVRRRGQEARLRCSPMKGHSHVYWYRQLPEEGLKFMVYLQKENIIDESGMPKERFSAEFPKEGPSILRIQQVVRGDSAAYFCASSPSLGTDTQYFGPGTRLTVL.

The rearrangement uses TRBV7-9 and TRBJ1-4, with D possibly TRBD1 on 6 matching bases. Germline V gene data show CDR1 as SEHNR and CDR2 as FQNEAQ (reference sequence). CDR3 length equals 16 residues. V was cut by 7 bases and J by 8 bases, with 23 bases left in between. CDR3 loop: CASTNGSRGSFEKLFF. CDR3 DNA sequence: TGTGCCAGCACCAACGGGTCCAGGGGAAGTTTCGAAAAACTGTTTTTT.

V gene TRBV6-6 combines with J gene TRBJ2-3; perhaps TRBD2 as D (7 bases). Trimming pared 5 bases from V and 3 bases from J, leaving 18 bases between. Germline CDR1 reads MNHNY; CDR2 reads SVGAGI (reference sequence). This CDR3 spans 16 amino acids. The CDR3 is CASSTSAGAITDTQYF. CDR3 nucleotide sequence: TGTGCCAGCAGTACCAGTGCGGGGGCAATAACAGATACGCAGTATTTT.

CDR3 DNA: TGTGCCTGGATGTTGGAGCGTTCGGAAGCTTTCTTT. Protein product: CAWMLERSEAFF. The chain employs TRBV30 and TRBJ1-1; D unclear. Germline V CDR1 and CDR2: GTSNPN, SVGIG (reference sequence). V shed 4 bases and J shed 8 bases, with 14 bases lying between them. The CDR3 sequence is 12 residues long.

The rearrangement links TRBV4-1 to TRBJ2-6; 8 bases map to TRBD1. This CDR3 has 18 residues. Trimming at V came to 4 bases and at J to 4 bases, leaving 12 bases not matched to a gene. Germline V gene lookup returns CDR1 MGHRA and CDR2 YSYEKL. The CDR3 coding sequence is TGCGCCAGCAGCCCGGGATGGACAGGGTCGTTAGGGGCCAACGTCCTGACTTTC. Protein: CASSPGWTGSLGANVLTF.